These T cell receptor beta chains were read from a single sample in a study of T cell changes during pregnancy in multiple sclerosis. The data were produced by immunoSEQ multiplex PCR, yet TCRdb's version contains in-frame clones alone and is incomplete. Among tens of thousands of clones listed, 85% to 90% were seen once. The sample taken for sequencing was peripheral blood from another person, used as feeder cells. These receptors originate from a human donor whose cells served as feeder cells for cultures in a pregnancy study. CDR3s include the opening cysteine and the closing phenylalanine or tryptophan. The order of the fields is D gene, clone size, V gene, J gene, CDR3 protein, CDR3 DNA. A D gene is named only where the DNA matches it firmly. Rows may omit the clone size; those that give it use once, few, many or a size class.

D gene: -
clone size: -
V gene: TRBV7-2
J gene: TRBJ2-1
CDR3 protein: CASSLGSYEQFF
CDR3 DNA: TGTGCCAGCAGCTTAGGTTCTTATGAGCAGTTCTTC

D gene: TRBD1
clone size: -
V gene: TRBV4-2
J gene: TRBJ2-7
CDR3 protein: CASSQRGQLEQYF
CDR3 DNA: TGTGCCAGCAGCCAACGGGGACAGCTAGAGCAGTACTTC

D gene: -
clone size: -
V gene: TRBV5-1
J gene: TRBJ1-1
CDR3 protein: CASSVDTEAFF
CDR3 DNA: TGCGCCAGCAGCGTGGACACTGAAGCTTTCTTT

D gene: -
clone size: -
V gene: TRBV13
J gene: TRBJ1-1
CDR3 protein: CASSLRLMNTEAFF
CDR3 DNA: TGTGCCAGCAGCTTACGGCTCATGAACACTGAAGCTTTCTTT

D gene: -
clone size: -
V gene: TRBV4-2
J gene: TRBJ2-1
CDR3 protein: CASSQGTHEQFF
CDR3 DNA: TGTGCCAGCAGCCAGGGGACTCATGAGCAGTTCTTC

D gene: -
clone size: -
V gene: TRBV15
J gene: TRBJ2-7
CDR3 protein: CATSRDVGLLREQYF
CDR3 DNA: TGTGCCACCAGCAGAGACGTCGGACTCCTACGAGAGCAGTACTTC

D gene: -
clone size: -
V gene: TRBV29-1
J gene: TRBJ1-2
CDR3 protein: CSVERARPGYTF
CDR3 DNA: TGCAGCGTTGAGAGGGCTCGACCTGGCTACACCTTC

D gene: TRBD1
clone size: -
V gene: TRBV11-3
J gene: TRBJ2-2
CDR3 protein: CASSYRQGGTGELFF
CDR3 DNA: TGTGCCAGCAGCTACCGACAGGGTGGCACCGGGGAGCTGTTTTTT

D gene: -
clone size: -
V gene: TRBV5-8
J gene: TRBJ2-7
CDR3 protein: CASSFRDEQYF
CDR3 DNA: TGTGCCAGCAGCTTCAGGGACGAGCAGTACTTC

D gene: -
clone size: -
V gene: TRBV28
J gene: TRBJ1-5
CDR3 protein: CASSLPDRRDQPQHF
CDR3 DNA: TGTGCCAGCAGTTTACCTGACAGGCGGGACCAGCCCCAGCATTTT

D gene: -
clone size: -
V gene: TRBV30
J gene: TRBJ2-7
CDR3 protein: CAYDRMFYEQYF
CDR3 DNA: TGTGCCTATGACAGGATGTTCTACGAGCAGTACTTC

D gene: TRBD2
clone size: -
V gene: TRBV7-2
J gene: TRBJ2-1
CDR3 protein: CASSSSLAGVTVNEQFF
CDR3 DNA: TGTGCCAGCAGCTCCTCGTTAGCGGGAGTCACGGTGAATGAGCAGTTCTTC

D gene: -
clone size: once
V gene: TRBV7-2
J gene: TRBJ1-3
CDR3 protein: CASSPTPPGNTIYF
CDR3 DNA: TGTGCCAGCAGTCCTACACCTCCTGGAAACACCATATATTTT

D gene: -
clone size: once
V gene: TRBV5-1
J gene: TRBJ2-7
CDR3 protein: CASSLEHEQYF
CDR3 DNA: TGCGCCAGCAGCTTGGAGCACGAGCAGTACTTC

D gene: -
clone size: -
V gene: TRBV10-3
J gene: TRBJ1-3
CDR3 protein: CAISESRESGNTIYF
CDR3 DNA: TGTGCCATCAGTGAGTCCAGGGAATCTGGAAACACCATATATTTT

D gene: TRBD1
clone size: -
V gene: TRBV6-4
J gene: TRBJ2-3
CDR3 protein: CASSDSGTGGTDTQYF
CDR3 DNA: TGTGCCAGCAGTGACTCCGGGACAGGGGGCACAGATACGCAGTATTTT

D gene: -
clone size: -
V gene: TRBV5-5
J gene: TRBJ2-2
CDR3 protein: CASSLVRAGELFF
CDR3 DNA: TGTGCCAGCAGCTTGGTCAGGGCCGGGGAGCTGTTTTTT

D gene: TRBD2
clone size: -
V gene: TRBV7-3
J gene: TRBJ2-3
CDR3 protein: CASSLLAVASTDTQYF
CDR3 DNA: TGTGCCAGCAGCTTACTAGCGGTAGCTAGCACAGATACGCAGTATTTT

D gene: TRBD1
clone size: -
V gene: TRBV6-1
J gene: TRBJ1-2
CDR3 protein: CASSVQGVGYTF
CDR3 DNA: TGTGCCAGCAGTGTACAGGGGGTTGGCTACACCTTC

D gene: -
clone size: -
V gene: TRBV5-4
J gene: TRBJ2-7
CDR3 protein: CASRSGPRDEQYF
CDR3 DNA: TGTGCCAGCAGGTCGGGCCCACGCGACGAGCAGTACTTC

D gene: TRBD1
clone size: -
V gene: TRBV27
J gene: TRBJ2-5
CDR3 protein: CASGQGTQETQYF
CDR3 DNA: TGTGCCAGCGGACAGGGAACTCAAGAGACCCAGTACTTC

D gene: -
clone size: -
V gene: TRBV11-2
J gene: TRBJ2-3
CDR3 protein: CASSPGTTDTQYF
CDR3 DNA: TGTGCCAGCAGCCCGGGGACCACAGATACGCAGTATTTT

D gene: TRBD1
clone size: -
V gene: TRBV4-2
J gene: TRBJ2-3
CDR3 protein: CASSPDRAVGTDTQYF
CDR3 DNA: TGTGCCAGCAGCCCTGACAGGGCGGTGGGCACAGATACGCAGTATTTT

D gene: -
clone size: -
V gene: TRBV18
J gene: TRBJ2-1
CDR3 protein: CASSPPVGSGSNEQFF
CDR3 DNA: TGTGCCAGCTCACCCCCGGTGGGATCGGGGAGCAATGAGCAGTTCTTC

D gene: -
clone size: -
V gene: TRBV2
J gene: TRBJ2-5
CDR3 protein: CASSPTGGETQYF
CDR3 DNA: TGTGCCAGCAGTCCGACAGGAGGAGAGACCCAGTACTTC

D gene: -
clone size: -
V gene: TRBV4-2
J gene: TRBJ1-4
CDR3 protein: CASSPRRTETNEKLFF
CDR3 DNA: TGTGCCAGCAGCCCACGACGGACAGAGACTAATGAAAAACTGTTTTTT

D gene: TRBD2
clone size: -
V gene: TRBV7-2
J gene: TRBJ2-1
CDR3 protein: CASSWTGTRDNEQFF
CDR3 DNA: TGTGCCAGCAGCTGGACCGGGACTAGAGACAATGAGCAGTTCTTC

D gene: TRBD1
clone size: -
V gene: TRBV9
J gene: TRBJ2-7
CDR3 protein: CASSSLTGGAIYEQYF
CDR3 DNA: TGTGCCAGCTCGAGTCTTACAGGGGGCGCTATCTACGAGCAGTACTTC

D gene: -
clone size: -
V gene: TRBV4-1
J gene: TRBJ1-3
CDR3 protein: CASSQGLSSGNTIYF
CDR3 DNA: TGCGCCAGCAGCCAAGGACTGAGCTCTGGAAACACCATATATTTT

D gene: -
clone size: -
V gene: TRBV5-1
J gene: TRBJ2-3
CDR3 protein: CASSQRDNTDTQYF
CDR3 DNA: TGCGCCAGCAGTCAACGGGACAACACAGATACGCAGTATTTT

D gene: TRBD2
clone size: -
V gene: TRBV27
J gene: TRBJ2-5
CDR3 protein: CASSLRGLAPETQYF
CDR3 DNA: TGTGCCAGCAGTTTAAGAGGACTAGCTCCCGAGACCCAGTACTTC

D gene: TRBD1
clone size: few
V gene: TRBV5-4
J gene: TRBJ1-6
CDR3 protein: CASSRRGTGVSPLHF
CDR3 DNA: TGTGCCAGCAGCCGCCGCGGGACAGGGGTTTCACCCCTCCACTTT

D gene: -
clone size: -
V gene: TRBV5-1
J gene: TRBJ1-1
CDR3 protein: CASSLDRPMNTEAFF
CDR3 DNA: TGCGCCAGCAGCTTGGACAGACCTATGAACACTGAAGCTTTCTTT

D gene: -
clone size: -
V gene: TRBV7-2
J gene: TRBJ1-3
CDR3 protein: CASSLALGQGNTIYF
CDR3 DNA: TGTGCCAGCAGCTTAGCGCTAGGACAGGGAAACACCATATATTTT

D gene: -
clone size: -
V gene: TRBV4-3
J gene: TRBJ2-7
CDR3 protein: CASSQGRGNLNYEQYF
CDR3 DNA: TGCGCCAGCAGCCAAGGTCGCGGGAACCTAAACTACGAGCAGTACTTC

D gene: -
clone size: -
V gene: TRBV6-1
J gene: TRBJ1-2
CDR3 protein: CASSEGRDNYGYTF
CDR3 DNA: TGTGCCAGCAGTGAAGGTCGGGACAACTATGGCTACACCTTC

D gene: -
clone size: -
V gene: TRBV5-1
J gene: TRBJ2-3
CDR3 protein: CASSTGNVRSTDTQYF
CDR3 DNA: TGCGCCAGCAGCACGGGGAACGTTCGGAGCACAGATACGCAGTATTTT

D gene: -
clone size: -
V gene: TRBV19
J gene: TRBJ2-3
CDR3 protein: CASSIGGDRDTQYF
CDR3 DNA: TGTGCCAGTAGTATAGGGGGCGATCGAGATACGCAGTATTTT

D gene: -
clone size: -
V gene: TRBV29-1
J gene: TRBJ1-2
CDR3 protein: CSVEWPPGVGKGYTF
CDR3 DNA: TGCAGCGTTGAGTGGCCCCCGGGGGTCGGAAAGGGCTACACCTTC

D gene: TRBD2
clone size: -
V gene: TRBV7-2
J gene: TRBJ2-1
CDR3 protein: CASSLKSASGGEQFF
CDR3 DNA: TGTGCCAGCAGCTTAAAGTCGGCTAGCGGGGGTGAGCAGTTCTTC

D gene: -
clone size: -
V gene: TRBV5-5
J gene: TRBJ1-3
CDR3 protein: CASSLGGNTIYF
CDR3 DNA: TGTGCCAGCAGCTTGGGAGGAAACACCATATATTTT

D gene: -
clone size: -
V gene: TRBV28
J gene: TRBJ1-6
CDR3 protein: CASSSPLGSIYNSPLHF
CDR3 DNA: TGTGCCAGCAGTTCGCCTCTGGGCAGCATCTATAATTCACCCCTCCACTTT

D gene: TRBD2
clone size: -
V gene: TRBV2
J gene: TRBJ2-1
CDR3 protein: CASSAELAGGNEQFF
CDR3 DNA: TGTGCCAGCAGTGCTGAACTAGCGGGAGGAAATGAGCAGTTCTTC

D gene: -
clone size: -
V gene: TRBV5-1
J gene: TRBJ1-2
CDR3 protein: CASSLEAHPGEYGYTF
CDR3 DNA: TGCGCCAGCAGCTTGGAGGCCCACCCCGGGGAGTATGGCTACACCTTC

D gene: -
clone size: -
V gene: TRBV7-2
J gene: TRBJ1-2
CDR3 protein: CASSLQGSYGYTF
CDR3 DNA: TGTGCCAGCAGCTTACAGGGCAGCTATGGCTACACCTTC

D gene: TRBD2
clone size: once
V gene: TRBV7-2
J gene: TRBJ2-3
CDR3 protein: CASSPLAGGYTQYF
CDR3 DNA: TGTGCCAGCAGCCCACTAGCGGGAGGATATACGCAGTATTTT

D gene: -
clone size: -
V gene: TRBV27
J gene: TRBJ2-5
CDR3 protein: CASSSFLSAQETQYF
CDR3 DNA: TGTGCCAGCAGTTCTTTTCTTAGCGCCCAAGAGACCCAGTACTTC

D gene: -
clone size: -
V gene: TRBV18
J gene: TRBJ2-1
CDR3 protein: CASSPPGQSSYNEQFF
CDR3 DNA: TGTGCCAGCTCACCCCCGGGGCAGAGCTCCTACAATGAGCAGTTCTTC

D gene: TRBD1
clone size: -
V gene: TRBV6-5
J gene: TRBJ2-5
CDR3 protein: CASSSRSGTGGETQYF
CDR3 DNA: TGTGCCAGCAGTTCCCGTTCCGGGACAGGGGGAGAGACCCAGTACTTC

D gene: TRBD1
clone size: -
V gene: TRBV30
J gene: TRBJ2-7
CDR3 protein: CAWSGTGLYEQYF
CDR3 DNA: TGTGCCTGGAGCGGGACAGGGCTCTACGAGCAGTACTTC

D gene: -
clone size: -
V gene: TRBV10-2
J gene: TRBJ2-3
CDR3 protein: CASSERAAWGDTQYF
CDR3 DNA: TGCGCCAGCAGTGAGAGGGCAGCCTGGGGGGATACGCAGTATTTT

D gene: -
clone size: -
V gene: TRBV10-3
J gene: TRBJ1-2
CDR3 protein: CAITAGHYGYTF
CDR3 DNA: TGTGCCATCACAGCAGGTCACTATGGCTACACCTTC

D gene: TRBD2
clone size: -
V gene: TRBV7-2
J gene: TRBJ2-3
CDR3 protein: CASSRGLAGGPKDTQYF
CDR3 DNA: TGTGCCAGCAGCCGGGGGCTAGCGGGAGGGCCGAAAGATACGCAGTATTTT

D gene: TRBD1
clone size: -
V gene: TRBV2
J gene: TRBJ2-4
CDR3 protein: CASSQPDRGNIQYF
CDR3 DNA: TGTGCCAGCAGTCAGCCCGACAGGGGAAACATTCAGTACTTC

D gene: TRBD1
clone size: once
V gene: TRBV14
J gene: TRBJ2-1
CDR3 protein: CASSQDGTGGGHEQFF
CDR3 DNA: TGTGCCAGCAGCCAAGACGGGACAGGGGGAGGTCATGAGCAGTTCTTC

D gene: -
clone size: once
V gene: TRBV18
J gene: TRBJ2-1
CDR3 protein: CASSPLFAGNEQFF
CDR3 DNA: TGTGCCAGCTCACCACTCTTCGCGGGGAATGAGCAGTTCTTC

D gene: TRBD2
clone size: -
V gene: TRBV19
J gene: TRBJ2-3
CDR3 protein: CASSKTSGRFTDTQYF
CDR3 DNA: TGTGCCAGTAGCAAGACTAGCGGGCGGTTCACAGATACGCAGTATTTT

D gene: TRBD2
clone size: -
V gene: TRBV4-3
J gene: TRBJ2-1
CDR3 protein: CASSQDGGSLNEQFF
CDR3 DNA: TGCGCCAGCAGCCAAGATGGCGGGAGTTTGAATGAGCAGTTCTTC